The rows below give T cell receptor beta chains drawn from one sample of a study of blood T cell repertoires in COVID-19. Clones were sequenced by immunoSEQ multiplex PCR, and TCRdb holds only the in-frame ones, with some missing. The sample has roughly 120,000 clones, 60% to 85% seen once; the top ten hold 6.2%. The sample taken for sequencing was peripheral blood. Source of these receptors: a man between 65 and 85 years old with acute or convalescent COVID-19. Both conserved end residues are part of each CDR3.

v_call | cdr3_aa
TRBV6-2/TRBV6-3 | CASSFRVGGYTF
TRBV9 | CASSVAKTGANVLTF
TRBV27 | CASRGSPYGYTF
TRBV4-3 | CASSQTTGGATEAFF
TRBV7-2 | CASSELTGAGNTIYF
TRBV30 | CAWAGQGYGYTF
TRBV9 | CASSVRGWGEKLFF
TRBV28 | CASSLAPGQGFGYTF
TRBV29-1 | CSAPGQGATEQFF
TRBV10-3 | CAIRAGGDTDTQYF
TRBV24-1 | CATSDTSSGSGTQQETQYF
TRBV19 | CASSIRGGSGNTIYF
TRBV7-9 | CASSTSYRSLSNEKLFF
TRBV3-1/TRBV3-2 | CASNQSGAEQFF
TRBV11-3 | CASSLGEGTGGIEQFF
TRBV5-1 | CASSPPGLATNTGELFF
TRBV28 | CASSLPHSYEQYF
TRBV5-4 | CASSEGGTGYEKLFF
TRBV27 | CASSTQGVRIQYF
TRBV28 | CASSAPSGDRASGTQYF
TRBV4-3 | CASSQDRGGRVGELFF
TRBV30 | CAWSARTGIARTEAFF
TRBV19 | CASSGTGSYEQYF
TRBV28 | CASSLYRGSKETQYF
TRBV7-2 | CASSSLAGSYEQYF
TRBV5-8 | CASSNGAYSNQPQHF
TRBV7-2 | CASRPGQGTEAFF
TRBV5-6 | CASSGAYWGYTF
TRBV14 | CASSQGWTYANTGELFF
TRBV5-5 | CASSLLRDNEQFF
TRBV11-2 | CASSPQWGAQGGYTF
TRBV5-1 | CASSLDGDSYNEQFF
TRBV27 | CATARWAGREEKLFF
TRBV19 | CASTGYGQPQHF
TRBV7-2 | CASSQTSGPGREQYF
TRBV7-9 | CASTPRGTQETQYF
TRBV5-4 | CASSFRIQGNEQFF
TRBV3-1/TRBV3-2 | CASSRPTSGVTDTQYF
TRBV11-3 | CASSFGTASYNEQFF
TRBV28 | CASSPIQGTRNSPLHF
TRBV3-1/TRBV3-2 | CASSLSSYNEQFF
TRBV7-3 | CASSTNSGPLDTQYF
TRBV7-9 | CASSPGLRWTGLTGELFF
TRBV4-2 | CASSAGGARDTQYF
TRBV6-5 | CASSYSWARGSEQYF